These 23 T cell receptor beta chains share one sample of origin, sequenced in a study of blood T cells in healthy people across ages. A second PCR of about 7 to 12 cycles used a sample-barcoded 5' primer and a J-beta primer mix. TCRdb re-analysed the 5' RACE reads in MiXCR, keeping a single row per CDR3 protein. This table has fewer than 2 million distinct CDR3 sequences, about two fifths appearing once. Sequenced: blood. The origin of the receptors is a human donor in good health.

CDR3 region: CASATSGGADTQYF. The CDR3 DNA follows: TGTGCCAGTGCGACTAGCGGGGGGGCAGATACGCAGTATTTT. This rearrangement joins TRBV11-2 to TRBJ2-3; 14 bases agree with TRBD2. The CDR3 totals 14 residues. Germline V gene lookup returns CDR1 SGHAT and CDR2 FQNNGV. The trim removed 9 bases at V and 4 bases at J, leaving 3 bases unmatched.

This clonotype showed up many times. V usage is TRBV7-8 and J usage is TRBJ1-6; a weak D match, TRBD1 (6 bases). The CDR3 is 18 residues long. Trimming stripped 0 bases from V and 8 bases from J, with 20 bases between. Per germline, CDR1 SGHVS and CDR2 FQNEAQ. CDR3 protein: CASSLASGKGVIYSPLHF. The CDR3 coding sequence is TGTGCCAGCAGCTTAGCGTCAGGAAAGGGGGTGATTTATTCACCCCTCCACTTT.

The DNA for the CDR3 is TGCAGCGCTGATAACCGGACCCCTGAGGGCTACACCTTC. As protein: CSADNRTPEGYTF. V and J are TRBV29-1 and TRBJ1-2; D not certain. In germline, CDR1 is SQVTM, CDR2 ANQGSEA. The V end was cut by 7 bases, the J end by 8 bases, with 20 bases between. The CDR3 covers 13 residues.

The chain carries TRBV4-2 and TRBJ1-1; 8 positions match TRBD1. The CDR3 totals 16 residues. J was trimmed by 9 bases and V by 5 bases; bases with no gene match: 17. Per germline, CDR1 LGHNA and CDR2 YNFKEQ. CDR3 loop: CASSWRASRGRTKAFF. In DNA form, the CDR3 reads TGTGCCAGCAGCTGGAGGGCAAGCAGGGGGCGAACTAAAGCTTTCTTT.

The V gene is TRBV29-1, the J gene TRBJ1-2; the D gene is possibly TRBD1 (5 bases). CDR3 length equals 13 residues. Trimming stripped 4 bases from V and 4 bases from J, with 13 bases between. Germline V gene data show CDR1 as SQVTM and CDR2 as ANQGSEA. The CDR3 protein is CSVADGATYGYTF. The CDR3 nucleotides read TGCAGCGTTGCTGATGGGGCAACCTATGGCTACACCTTC.

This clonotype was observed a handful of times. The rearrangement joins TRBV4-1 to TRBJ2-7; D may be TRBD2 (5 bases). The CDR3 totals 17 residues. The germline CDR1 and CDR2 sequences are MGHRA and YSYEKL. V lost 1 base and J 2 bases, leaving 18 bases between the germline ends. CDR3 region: CASSQGIIEGRTYEQYF. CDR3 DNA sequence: TGCGCCAGCAGCCAAGGGATCATAGAGGGTAGAACCTACGAGCAGTACTTC.

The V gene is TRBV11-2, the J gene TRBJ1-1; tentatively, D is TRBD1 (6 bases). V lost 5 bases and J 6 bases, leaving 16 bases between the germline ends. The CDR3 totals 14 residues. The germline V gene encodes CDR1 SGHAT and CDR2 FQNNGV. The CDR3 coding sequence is TGTGCCAGCAGCGAAGGACAGTTTGTGGCTGAAGCTTTCTTT. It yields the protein CASSEGQFVAEAFF.

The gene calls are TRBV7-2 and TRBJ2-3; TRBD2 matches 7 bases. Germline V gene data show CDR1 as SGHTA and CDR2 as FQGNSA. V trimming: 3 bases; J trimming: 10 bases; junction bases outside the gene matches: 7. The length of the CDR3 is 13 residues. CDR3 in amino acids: CASSFRREGAQYF. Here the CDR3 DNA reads TGTGCCAGCAGCTTTAGGAGGGAGGGAGCGCAGTATTTT.

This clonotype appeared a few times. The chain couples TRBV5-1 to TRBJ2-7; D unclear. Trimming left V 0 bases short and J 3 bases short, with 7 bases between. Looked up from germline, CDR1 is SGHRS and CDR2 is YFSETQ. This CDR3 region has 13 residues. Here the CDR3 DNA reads TGCGCCAGCAGCTTGGCCGACGACTACGAGCAGTACTTC. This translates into CASSLADDYEQYF.

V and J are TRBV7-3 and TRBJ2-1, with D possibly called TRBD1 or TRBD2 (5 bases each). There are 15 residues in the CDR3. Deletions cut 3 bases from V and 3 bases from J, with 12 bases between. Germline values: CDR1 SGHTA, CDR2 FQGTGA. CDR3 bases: TGTGCCAGCAGCTTCGGGACCGGTTTCTACAATGAGCAGTTCTTC. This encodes CASSFGTGFYNEQFF.

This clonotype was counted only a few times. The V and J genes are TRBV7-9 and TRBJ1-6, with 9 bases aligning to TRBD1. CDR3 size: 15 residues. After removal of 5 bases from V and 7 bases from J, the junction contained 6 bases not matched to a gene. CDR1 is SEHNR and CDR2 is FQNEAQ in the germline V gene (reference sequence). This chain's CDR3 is CASSVRGQGNSPLHF. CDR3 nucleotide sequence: TGTGCCAGCAGCGTTAGGGGACAGGGCAATTCACCCCTCCACTTT.

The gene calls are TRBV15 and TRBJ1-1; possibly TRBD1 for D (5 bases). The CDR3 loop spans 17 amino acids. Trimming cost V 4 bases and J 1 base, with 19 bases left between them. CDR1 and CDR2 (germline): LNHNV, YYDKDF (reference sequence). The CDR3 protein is CATSILQGPNQNTEAFF. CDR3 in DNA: TGTGCCACCAGCATCCTGCAGGGACCAAATCAGAACACTGAAGCTTTCTTT.

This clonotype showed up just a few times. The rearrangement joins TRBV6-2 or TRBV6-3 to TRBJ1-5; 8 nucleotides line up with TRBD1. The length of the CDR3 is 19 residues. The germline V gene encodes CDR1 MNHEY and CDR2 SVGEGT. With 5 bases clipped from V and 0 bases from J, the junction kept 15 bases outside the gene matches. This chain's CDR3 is CASSPGQGRPEYSNQPQHF. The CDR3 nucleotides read TGTGCCAGCAGTCCCGGACAGGGAAGGCCCGAATATAGCAATCAGCCCCAGCATTTT.

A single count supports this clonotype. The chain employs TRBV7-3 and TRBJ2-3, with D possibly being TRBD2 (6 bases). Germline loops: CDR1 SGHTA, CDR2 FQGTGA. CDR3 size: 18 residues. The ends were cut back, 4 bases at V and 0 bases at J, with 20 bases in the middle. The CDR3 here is CASSYLGGRTHSTDTQYF. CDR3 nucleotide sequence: TGTGCCAGCAGCTACCTGGGGGGACGGACACATAGCACAGATACGCAGTATTTT.

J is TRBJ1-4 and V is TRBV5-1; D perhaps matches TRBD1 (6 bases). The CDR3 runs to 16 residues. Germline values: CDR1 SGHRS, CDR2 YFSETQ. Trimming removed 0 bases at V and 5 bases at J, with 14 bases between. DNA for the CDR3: TGCGCCAGCAGCTTGGTGAGGACAGCTATGAATGAAAAACTGTTTTTT. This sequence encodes CASSLVRTAMNEKLFF.

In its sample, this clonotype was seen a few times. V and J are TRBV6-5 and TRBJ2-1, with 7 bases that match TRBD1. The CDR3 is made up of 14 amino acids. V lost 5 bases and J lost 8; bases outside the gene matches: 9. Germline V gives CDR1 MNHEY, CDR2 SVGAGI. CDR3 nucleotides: TGTGCCAGCAGTAGGACAGGTTCGAGGGATGAGCAGTTCTTC. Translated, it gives CASSRTGSRDEQFF.

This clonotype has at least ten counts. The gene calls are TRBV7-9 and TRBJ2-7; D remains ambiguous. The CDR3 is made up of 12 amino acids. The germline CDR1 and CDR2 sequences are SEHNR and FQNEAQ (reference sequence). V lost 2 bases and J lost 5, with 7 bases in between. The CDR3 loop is CASSLLDDEQYF. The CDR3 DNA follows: TGTGCCAGCAGCTTACTCGACGACGAGCAGTACTTC.

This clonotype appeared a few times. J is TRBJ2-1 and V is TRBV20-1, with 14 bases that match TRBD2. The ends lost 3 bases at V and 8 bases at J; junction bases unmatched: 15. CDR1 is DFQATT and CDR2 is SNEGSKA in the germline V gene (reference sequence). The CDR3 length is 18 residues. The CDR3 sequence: CSARGKRLAGGPKYEQFF. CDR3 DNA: TGCAGTGCTAGGGGAAAAAGACTAGCGGGGGGGCCGAAGTATGAGCAGTTCTTC.

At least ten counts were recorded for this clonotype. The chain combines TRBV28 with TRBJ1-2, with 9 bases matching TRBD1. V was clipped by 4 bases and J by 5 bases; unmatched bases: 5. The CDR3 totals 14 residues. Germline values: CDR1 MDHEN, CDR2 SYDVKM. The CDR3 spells CASSSGQGLYGYTF. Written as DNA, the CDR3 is TGTGCCAGCAGTTCCGGACAGGGGCTATATGGCTACACCTTC.

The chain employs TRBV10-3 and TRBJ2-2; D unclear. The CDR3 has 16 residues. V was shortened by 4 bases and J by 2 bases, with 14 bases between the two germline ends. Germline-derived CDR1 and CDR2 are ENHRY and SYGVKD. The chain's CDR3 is CAISAGRITNTGELFF. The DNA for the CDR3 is TGTGCCATCAGTGCGGGCAGAATAACAAACACCGGGGAGCTGTTTTTT.

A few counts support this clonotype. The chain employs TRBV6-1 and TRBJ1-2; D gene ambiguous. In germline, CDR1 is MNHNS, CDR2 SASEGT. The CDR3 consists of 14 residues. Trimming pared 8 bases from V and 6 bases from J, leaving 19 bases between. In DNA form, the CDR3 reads TGTGCCAGCGGACGATCGGGAGGGCTCGATGGCTACACCTTC. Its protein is CASGRSGGLDGYTF.

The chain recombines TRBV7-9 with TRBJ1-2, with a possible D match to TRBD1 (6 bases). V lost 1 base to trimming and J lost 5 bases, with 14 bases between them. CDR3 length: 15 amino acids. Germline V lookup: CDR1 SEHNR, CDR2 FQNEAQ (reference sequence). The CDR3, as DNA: TGTGCCAGCAGCTTAGTCACGAGGGGGGAGTATGGCTACACCTTC. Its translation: CASSLVTRGEYGYTF.

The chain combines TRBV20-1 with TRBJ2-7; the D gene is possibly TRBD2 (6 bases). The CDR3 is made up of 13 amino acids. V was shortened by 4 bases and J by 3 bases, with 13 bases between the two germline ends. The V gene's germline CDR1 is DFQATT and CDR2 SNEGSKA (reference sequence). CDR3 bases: TGCAGTGCTAACCGGGGACTCGACTACGAGCAGTACTTC. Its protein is CSANRGLDYEQYF.